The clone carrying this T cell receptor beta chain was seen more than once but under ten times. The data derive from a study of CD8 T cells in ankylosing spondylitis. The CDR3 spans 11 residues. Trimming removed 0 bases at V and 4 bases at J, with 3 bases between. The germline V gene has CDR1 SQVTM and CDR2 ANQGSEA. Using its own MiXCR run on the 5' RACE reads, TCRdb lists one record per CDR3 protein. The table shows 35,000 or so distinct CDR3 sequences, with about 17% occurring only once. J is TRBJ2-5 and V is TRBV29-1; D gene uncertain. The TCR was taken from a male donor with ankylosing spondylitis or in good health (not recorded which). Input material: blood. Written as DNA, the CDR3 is TGCAGCGTTGAAGATGGAGAGACCCAGTACTTC. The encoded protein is CSVEDGETQYF.